A selection of T cell receptor beta chains follows, all from one sample in a study of blood T cell repertoires in COVID-19. Some clones are missing from TCRdb's copy, which holds only in-frame ones; the method was immunoSEQ multiplex PCR. The table lists 37,000 or so clones, roughly 90% of them singletons, with around 10% in the top ten. Source material: peripheral blood. The source of these receptors is a man between 65 and 79 years old with acute or convalescent COVID-19. Each CDR3 is given with its conserved first and last residue. Each record gives: J gene, V gene, D gene, clone size, CDR3 protein, CDR3 DNA. D genes are given only for firm matches. Clone sizes are given selectively: once, few, many, or a class where the clone is expanded.

>TRBJ2-1|TRBV4-3|TRBD1|.
CASSQDPGGLNEQFF
TGCGCCAGCAGCCAAGATCCAGGGGGCCTCAATGAGCAGTTCTTC
>TRBJ1-5|TRBV5-1|TRBD1|.
CASSLLGQESNQPQHF
TGCGCCAGCAGCTTGTTGGGACAGGAGAGCAATCAGCCCCAGCATTTT
>TRBJ1-5|TRBV7-8|TRBD1|.
CASSRYNRGEQPQHF
TGTGCCAGCAGCCGATATAACAGGGGAGAGCAGCCCCAGCATTTT
>TRBJ2-1|TRBV7-2|TRBD2|.
CASSLETSAYNEQFF
TGTGCCAGCAGCTTAGAGACTAGCGCCTACAATGAGCAGTTCTTC
>TRBJ2-1|TRBV25-1|TRBD2|few
CASSAFRSGREDEQFF
TGTGCCAGCAGTGCTTTTAGGAGCGGGAGGGAGGATGAGCAGTTCTTC
>TRBJ1-1|TRBV11-2|.|.
CASSPAGGVPTEAFF
TGTGCCAGCAGCCCGGCGGGGGGGGTGCCCACTGAAGCTTTCTTT
>TRBJ1-2|TRBV6-5|.|.
CASSLGGYYGYTF
TGTGCCAGCAGCCTGGGGGGATACTATGGCTACACCTTC
>TRBJ2-5|TRBV3-1/TRBV3-2|.|.
CASSQGALGETQYF
TGTGCCAGCAGCCAAGGGGCCCTTGGAGAGACCCAGTACTTC
>TRBJ2-1|TRBV5-1|TRBD1|.
CASRYRTGRGSYNEQFF
TGCGCCAGCAGGTACAGGACAGGTAGAGGGTCCTACAATGAGCAGTTCTTC
>TRBJ2-2|TRBV5-4|TRBD2|.
CASSPPPGAGTGELFF
TGTGCCAGCAGCCCCCCCCCGGGAGCGGGAACCGGGGAGCTGTTTTTT
>TRBJ1-2|TRBV28|.|.
CASSLGNYGYTF
TGTGCCAGCAGTTTGGGCAACTATGGCTACACCTTC
>TRBJ1-2|TRBV29-1|.|.
CSVELQETGYGYTF
TGCAGCGTTGAATTACAGGAGACAGGCTATGGCTACACCTTC
>TRBJ2-6|TRBV6-2/TRBV6-3|.|.
CASSYRGSGSGANVLTF
TGTGCCAGCAGTTACCGAGGGAGTGGCTCTGGGGCCAACGTCCTGACTTTC
>TRBJ1-4|TRBV4-3|TRBD1|.
CASSQPRTGTNEKLFF
TGCGCCAGCAGCCAACCTAGGACAGGAACTAATGAAAAACTGTTTTTT
>TRBJ1-2|TRBV28|TRBD1|.
CASTPTGYLGYTF
TGTGCCAGCACCCCGACAGGGTATCTTGGCTACACCTTC
>TRBJ1-4|TRBV18|.|.
CASSPPGGEKLFF
TGTGCCAGCTCACCACCGGGGGGGGAAAAACTGTTTTTT
>TRBJ2-2|TRBV5-8|.|.
CASSLDGGELFF
TGTGCCAGCAGCTTGGACGGCGGGGAGCTGTTTTTT
>TRBJ1-6|TRBV5-4|TRBD1|.
CASSLALDKGTVYSPLHF
TGTGCCAGCAGCTTGGCCCTGGACAAAGGGACAGTTTATTCACCCCTCCACTTT
>TRBJ1-2|TRBV19|TRBD1|few
CASSRRQGISYGYTF
TGTGCCAGTAGTCGAAGACAGGGTATTAGCTATGGCTACACCTTC
>TRBJ1-5|TRBV27|TRBD1|.
CASSQTGWNQPQHF
TGTGCCAGCAGTCAGACAGGGTGGAATCAGCCCCAGCATTTT
>TRBJ1-6|TRBV5-1|.|.
CASSSGQNSPLHF
TGCGCCAGCAGCTCGGGACAAAATTCACCCCTCCACTTT
>TRBJ1-5|TRBV18|TRBD1|.
CASSSRAGGEVQPQHF
TGTGCCAGCTCATCCCGTGCAGGGGGCGAGGTTCAGCCCCAGCATTTT
>TRBJ2-5|TRBV19|TRBD2|once
CASSEGLAGTLETQYF
TGTGCCAGTAGTGAGGGACTAGCGGGAACCCTCGAGACCCAGTACTTC
>TRBJ1-5|TRBV6-2/TRBV6-3|.|.
CASSNRPGGDQPQHF
TGTGCCAGCAGTAACCGCCCTGGGGGGGATCAGCCCCAGCATTTT
>TRBJ2-7|TRBV10-3|TRBD2|.
CATGPSGTEQYF
TGTGCCACAGGGCCTAGCGGGACCGAGCAGTACTTC
>TRBJ2-3|TRBV2|.|once
CASSDGTSTDTQYF
TGTGCCAGCAGTGATGGTACTTCCACAGATACGCAGTATTTT
>TRBJ1-4|TRBV28|.|.
CASRFPTGATNEKLFF
TGTGCCAGCAGATTCCCGACGGGGGCAACTAATGAAAAACTGTTTTTT
>TRBJ2-3|TRBV5-8|TRBD1|.
CASSSPGQGARDTQYF
TGTGCCAGCAGCTCTCCGGGACAGGGGGCGCGGGATACGCAGTATTTT
>TRBJ1-5|TRBV24-1|TRBD1|.
CATGQGAVNQPQHF
TGTGCCACCGGACAGGGGGCGGTCAATCAGCCCCAGCATTTT
>TRBJ2-3|TRBV5-6|TRBD1|.
CASSPGTDRTDTQYF
TGTGCCAGCAGCCCGGGGACAGACAGAACAGATACGCAGTATTTT
>TRBJ2-1|TRBV28|.|.
CAIQTQGANEQFF
TGTGCCATACAGACCCAGGGTGCCAATGAGCAGTTCTTC
>TRBJ1-5|TRBV19|.|.
CASSYGDSGNQPQHF
TGTGCCAGTAGTTATGGAGACTCGGGGAATCAGCCCCAGCATTTT
>TRBJ2-1|TRBV6-2/TRBV6-3|TRBD1|.
CASSYDRVSYNEQFF
TGTGCCAGCAGTTACGACAGGGTCTCCTACAATGAGCAGTTCTTC
>TRBJ2-2|TRBV9|TRBD2|.
CASSISGRSAGELFF
TGTGCCAGCAGCATTAGCGGGAGAAGCGCCGGGGAGCTGTTTTTT
>TRBJ1-1|TRBV18|TRBD1|once
CASSPLGQGAKNTEAFF
TGTGCCAGCTCACCGCTGGGGCAGGGGGCTAAGAACACTGAAGCTTTCTTT
>TRBJ1-6|TRBV2|.|.
CASSQTGNYNSPLHF
TGTGCCAGCAGCCAGACGGGAAATTATAATTCACCCCTCCACTTT
>TRBJ1-2|TRBV7-9|.|.
CASSYGTSRVSGYTF
TGTGCCAGCAGTTATGGGACTTCCAGGGTGTCTGGCTACACCTTC
>TRBJ1-6|TRBV10-1|.|few
CASNRNLGQVPDNSPLHF
TGCGCCAGCAACCGCAACTTGGGACAAGTCCCAGATAATTCACCCCTCCACTTT
>TRBJ2-4|TRBV28|TRBD2|once
CASSGGLAGERKNIQYF
TGTGCCAGCAGTGGGGGACTAGCGGGAGAGCGCAAAAACATTCAGTACTTC
>TRBJ2-2|TRBV10-3|TRBD2|.
CAISEVTSGRRTGELFF
TGTGCCATCAGTGAGGTGACTAGCGGGAGGCGGACCGGGGAGCTGTTTTTT
>TRBJ2-3|TRBV7-8|TRBD2|.
CASSSLAGGVADTQYF
TGTGCCAGCAGCTCGTTAGCGGGAGGGGTCGCAGATACGCAGTATTTT
>TRBJ1-2|TRBV14|TRBD1|.
CASSGAGQGVGYTF
TGTGCCAGCAGCGGAGCGGGACAGGGAGTTGGCTACACCTTC
>TRBJ1-1|TRBV19|TRBD1|.
CASSRLDRVGTEAFF
TGTGCCAGTAGCAGACTCGACAGGGTCGGCACTGAAGCTTTCTTT
>TRBJ1-5|TRBV19|.|.
CASSILGAYSNQPQHF
TGTGCCAGTAGTATTCTTGGGGCTTATAGCAATCAGCCCCAGCATTTT
>TRBJ1-6|TRBV7-8|.|.
CASSLGFRDTFTSSYNSPLHF
TGTGCCAGCAGCTTAGGATTTCGGGACACCTTTACGAGCTCCTATAATTCACCCCTCCACTTT
>TRBJ1-4|TRBV19|.|few
CASSRTAATNEKLFF
TGTGCCAGTAGCCGAACAGCCGCAACTAATGAAAAACTGTTTTTT
>TRBJ2-3|TRBV7-9|.|.
CASSLGAALPTDTQYF
TGTGCCAGCAGCTTGGGGGCGGCCTTGCCCACAGATACGCAGTATTTT
>TRBJ2-7|TRBV12-3/TRBV12-4|TRBD2|.
CASSQGLAPEQYF
TGTGCCAGCAGTCAAGGACTAGCTCCCGAGCAGTACTTC
>TRBJ2-1|TRBV11-2|.|.
CASSLAGEQFF
TGTGCCAGCAGCTTAGCCGGTGAGCAGTTCTTC
>TRBJ2-1|TRBV11-3|.|.
CASSPSRGGGGSYNEQFF
TGTGCCAGCAGCCCTAGCCGAGGGGGAGGGGGATCCTACAATGAGCAGTTCTTC
>TRBJ2-7|TRBV6-6|.|.
CASSYLAPSGYEQYF
TGTGCCAGCAGTTACTTGGCCCCTTCAGGTTACGAGCAGTACTTC
>TRBJ2-7|TRBV5-1|TRBD1|.
CASSANPGQGANEQYF
TGCGCCAGCAGCGCTAATCCGGGACAGGGGGCGAACGAGCAGTACTTC